Described below is a single T cell receptor beta chain sequence and its context. The ends lost 1 base at V and 5 bases at J; junction bases unmatched: 14. Germline-derived CDR1 and CDR2 are GTSNPN and SVGIG (reference sequence). The CDR3 sequence is 17 residues long. TCRdb's table, derived via immunoSEQ multiplex PCR, lists solely in-frame clones and lacks some. The profile covers fewer than 500,000 clones, with 70% to 90% appearing a single time and 0.65% to 1% taken by the ten largest. This sample is part of a study of blood T cell repertoires in COVID-19. The overall study: PBMCs, B-cell-depleted T cells, or T cells provided the cDNA or gDNA that made up the material.

Patients in Seattle were enrolled during active infection, then followed longitudinally. This rearrangement joins TRBV30 to TRBJ2-5, with TRBD2 identical over 9 bases. The TCR originated in a man between 18 and 35 years old with COVID-19, enrolled during active disease. Sequencing input: peripheral blood. The CDR3 is CAWSGEGAGGTGETQYF. CDR3 sequence (DNA): TGTGCCTGGAGTGGGGAGGGAGCGGGAGGAACGGGGGAGACCCAGTACTTC.